A single sample is the source of the 9 T cell receptor beta chains below, sequenced in a study of lymphopenia after photon versus proton radiotherapy. TCRdb keeps only in-frame clones here, not all; method: immunoSEQ multiplex PCR. The sample has 40,000 or so clones; around 86% are singletons. Sequenced here: peripheral blood, sampled from a patient treated with photon-based radiotherapy. Receptors were obtained from a man in his forties with gastric cancer.

J is TRBJ2-7 and V is TRBV5-1, with a possible D match to TRBD1 (6 bases). This CDR3 comprises 13 residues. V was trimmed by 4 bases and J by 2 bases, leaving 10 bases between them. Germline CDR1 and CDR2: SGHRS and YFSETQ. CDR3: CASSRRTAYEQYF. DNA for the CDR3: TGCGCCAGCAGCCGACGGACAGCCTACGAGCAGTACTTC.

The V and J genes are TRBV7-2 and TRBJ2-7; 10 positions match TRBD2. V dropped 2 bases and J dropped 2; count of bases not matched to a gene: 3. The CDR3 is 15 amino acids. Germline CDR1 is SGHTA and CDR2 is FQGNSA. CDR3 sequence (DNA): TGTGCCAGCAGCTTAAGCGGGGGGGCCCCCTACGAGCAGTACTTC. This codes for CASSLSGGAPYEQYF.

The chain is built from TRBV7-2 and TRBJ2-7, with 11 positions matching TRBD1. This CDR3 spans 15 amino acids. J was trimmed by 4 bases and V by 1 base; bases with no gene match: 3. The germline V gene has CDR1 SGHTA and CDR2 FQGNSA. Written as DNA, the CDR3 is TGTGCCAGCAGCTTAGTAGGACAGGGGGCGTACGAGCAGTACTTC. Encoded protein: CASSLVGQGAYEQYF.

This clone was detected once. The chain joins TRBV6-1 to TRBJ1-6, with a tentative D call TRBD1 (5 bases). Germline-derived CDR1 and CDR2 are MNHNS and SASEGT. Between the trimmed V and J ends, which lost 3 bases and 5 bases, there was a span of 11 bases. The CDR3 covers 15 residues. CDR3 bases: TGTGCCAGCAGTGACGGGACGCTCAATAATTCACCCCTCCACTTT. Protein product: CASSDGTLNNSPLHF.

V gene TRBV28 combines with J gene TRBJ2-3; D ambiguous. Germline assignment: CDR1 MDHEN and CDR2 SYDVKM. The CDR3 consists of 12 residues. Trimming removed 6 bases from V and 2 bases from J, with 6 bases in between. The CDR3 region has the DNA TGTGCCAGCAGCACCACCACAGATACGCAGTATTTT. This codes for CASSTTTDTQYF. Supplemented by reference TRBV28 and TRBJ2-3, the full variable domain reads DVKVTQSSRYLVKRTGEKVFLECVQDMDHENMFWYRQDPGLGLRLIYFSYDVKMKEKGDIPEGYSVSREKKERFSLILESASTNQTSMYLCASSTTTDTQYFGPGTRLTVL.

The V call is TRBV5-1, the J call TRBJ2-4; TRBD1 agrees at 7 bases. Trimming took 3 bases from V and 2 from J; bases not matched to a gene: 2. The V gene's germline CDR1 is SGHRS and CDR2 YFSETQ. This CDR3 contains 14 residues. The CDR3, as DNA: TGCGCCAGCAGCTGGGGACAGACCAAAAACATTCAGTACTTC. It codes for CASSWGQTKNIQYF.

CDR3 sequence reads: CASSPRVGDAGELFF. In DNA, the CDR3 is TGTGCCAGCTCACCCAGGGTAGGAGACGCCGGGGAGCTGTTTTTT. The chain couples TRBV18 to TRBJ2-2; TRBD1 is a possible D gene (5 bases). Between the trimmed V and J ends, which lost 3 bases and 6 bases, there was a span of 14 bases. This CDR3 comprises 15 residues. Germline values: CDR1 KGHSH, CDR2 LQKENI.

Sample share makes this clone medium-sized. The chain recombines TRBV30 with TRBJ1-1; D is unresolved. There are 12 residues in the CDR3. The germline CDR1 and CDR2 sequences are GTSNPN and SVGIG (reference sequence). Trimming pared 2 bases from V and 4 bases from J, leaving 8 bases between. CDR3 residues: CAWSRQATEAFF. Written as DNA, the CDR3 is TGTGCCTGGAGTAGGCAGGCCACTGAAGCTTTCTTT. The full variable domain, completed using reference TRBV30 and TRBJ1-1, is SQTIHQWPATLVQPVGSPLSLECTVEGTSNPNLYWYRQAAGRGLQLLFYSVGIGQISSEVPQNLSASRPQDRQFILSSKKLLLSDSGFYLCAWSRQATEAFFGQGTRLTVV.

The chain uses TRBV9 and TRBJ1-3, with 7 bases matching TRBD1. Trimming took 4 bases from V and 3 from J; bases not matched to a gene: 13. This CDR3 region has 17 residues. Per germline, CDR1 SGDLS and CDR2 YYNGEE. CDR3 bases: TGTGCCAGCAGCAACCCCACTACAGGGGCTATTGGAAACACCATATATTTT. Translating it yields CASSNPTTGAIGNTIYF. Filled out from reference TRBV9 and TRBJ1-3, the complete variable domain reads DSGVTQTPKHLITATGQRVTLRCSPRSGDLSVYWYQQSLDQGLQFLIQYYNGEERAKGNILERFSAQQFPDLHSELNLSSLELGDSALYFCASSNPTTGAIGNTIYFGEGSWLTVV.